The present entry profiles one T cell receptor (beta chain) with its context. Its antigen specificity is not known. No base qualities exist here, and no much larger clone lies one base off it. Relative to germline, V is 3 bases shorter and J is 4 bases shorter, with 9 bases between their ends. The CDR3 starts with the cysteine, ends with the phenylalanine, and has 13 residues. CDR3 DNA only is kept here, 39 bases in frame from base 1. The germline V gene sets CDR1 to MGHRA and CDR2 to YSYEKL. This specimen belongs to a study of CD8 T cells in ankylosing spondylitis (dated by TCRdb to about 2017). Study-wide context: The study profiled T cell receptor beta repertoires in healthy donors and ankylosing spondylitis patients to find disease-linked TCR variants. Peripheral blood was sampled, and synovial fluid was also collected from ankylosing spondylitis patients. In total, the full study cohort was made up of 100 to 140 healthy donors and about two dozen ankylosing spondylitis patients. Study-level results and caveats: Some of the motif variants had been reported before in the synovial fluid and blood of reactive arthritis patients, a finding that suggests common disease-initiation mechanisms. Blood from ankylosing spondylitis patients appeared to be characterized by a TCR beta motif composed of roughly 8 highly homologous amino acid variants. A CD8+ phenotype was shown by the disease-linked clones, which were found at relatively low frequencies in peripheral blood. Significant enrichment of the disease-linked clones was reported in matched synovial fluid samples from ankylosing spondylitis patients.

For sequencing, an Illumina HiSeq 2500 was employed. TCR beta libraries were prepared by quantitative 5'-RACE with molecular barcodes. In the paper's pipeline: Disease-linked TCR variants were identified with a new computational method built on a probabilistic model of VDJ rearrangement. TCRdb ran its own pipeline on the public reads, namely fastp trimming at Q25 and MiXCR clone calling, and kept in-frame beta chains. Rows are unified per CDR3 protein, each entry keeping the most common DNA and genes. V and J calls and clone size were set by TCRdb, not the authors. For this sample the table gives 220,000 or so distinct CDR3 sequences, of which about 18% were detected only once. The top ten hold about two fifths of the sample.

Recombination linked TRBV4-1 to TRBJ1-2; possibly the D gene is TRBD1, per 6 matching bases. The sequence was collected from a male donor with ankylosing spondylitis. The sequenced material came from blood, either unsorted or a sorted T cell fraction (not recorded which). Here is the DNA: TGCGCCAGCAGCCAGACAGGATTCTATGGCTACACCTTC. Translated, this is CASSQTGFYGYTF.